The rows below give T cell receptor beta chains drawn from one sample of a study of cytomegalovirus exposure and HLA in healthy donors. Here immunoSEQ multiplex PCR was the method, and the copy in TCRdb shows in-frame clones only, minus some. The sample holds fewer than 150,000 clones, 65% to 70% seen once. The sample consisted of PBMCs. These receptors came from a human donor in good health. CDR3s include the opening cysteine and the closing phenylalanine or tryptophan. D genes are given only for firm matches. The listing skips clone size in some rows; elsewhere it reads once, few, many or a size class.

j_call: TRBJ2-3
clone_size: -
v_call: TRBV10-2
d_call: TRBD2
cdr3_aa: CASSESGIAGGTQYF
cdr3_nt: TGCGCCAGCAGTGAGAGCGGGATAGCTGGCGGAACGCAGTATTTT

j_call: TRBJ1-5
clone_size: -
v_call: TRBV10-3
d_call: TRBD1
cdr3_aa: CAISIGQGRQPQHF
cdr3_nt: TGTGCCATCAGTATCGGACAGGGGCGGCAGCCCCAGCATTTT

j_call: TRBJ2-5
clone_size: -
v_call: TRBV9
d_call: -
cdr3_aa: CASSVGPGGGETQYF
cdr3_nt: TGTGCCAGCAGCGTAGGACCCGGGGGTGGGGAGACCCAGTACTTC

j_call: TRBJ2-7
clone_size: -
v_call: TRBV7-9
d_call: -
cdr3_aa: CASNQGQESLEQYF
cdr3_nt: TGTGCCAGCAACCAGGGGCAGGAATCGCTTGAGCAGTACTTC

j_call: TRBJ1-2
clone_size: -
v_call: TRBV7-9
d_call: TRBD1
cdr3_aa: CASSLVDRNYGYTF
cdr3_nt: TGTGCCAGCAGCCTCGTGGACAGGAACTATGGCTACACCTTC

j_call: TRBJ2-7
clone_size: few
v_call: TRBV13
d_call: TRBD1
cdr3_aa: CASSGKPGQGTDEQYF
cdr3_nt: TGTGCCAGCAGCGGCAAGCCAGGACAGGGGACAGACGAGCAGTACTTC

j_call: TRBJ2-4
clone_size: -
v_call: TRBV18
d_call: TRBD2
cdr3_aa: CASSLGTSPIQYF
cdr3_nt: TGTGCCAGCTCACTAGGGACTAGCCCCATTCAGTACTTC

j_call: TRBJ1-2
clone_size: few
v_call: TRBV28
d_call: TRBD1
cdr3_aa: CASSLGQNYGYTF
cdr3_nt: TGTGCCAGCAGTTTGGGACAGAACTATGGCTACACCTTC

j_call: TRBJ2-1
clone_size: -
v_call: TRBV7-9
d_call: TRBD1
cdr3_aa: CASSNHRDRTSLEQFF
cdr3_nt: TGTGCCAGCAGCAACCACCGGGACAGAACTAGTCTTGAGCAGTTCTTC

j_call: TRBJ1-2
clone_size: -
v_call: TRBV2
d_call: -
cdr3_aa: CASSDRAGSVYGYTF
cdr3_nt: TGTGCCAGCAGTGATAGGGCAGGGTCTGTATATGGCTACACCTTC

j_call: TRBJ2-1
clone_size: -
v_call: TRBV10-2
d_call: -
cdr3_aa: CASQPMGANEQFF
cdr3_nt: TGCGCCAGCCAACCTATGGGGGCCAATGAGCAGTTCTTC

j_call: TRBJ2-5
clone_size: -
v_call: TRBV11-3
d_call: -
cdr3_aa: CASSLGPVSVGGPQYF
cdr3_nt: TGTGCCAGCAGCTTAGGCCCGGTTTCGGTCGGAGGCCCCCAGTACTTC

j_call: TRBJ2-2
clone_size: -
v_call: TRBV2
d_call: TRBD2
cdr3_aa: CASEGRVAGELFF
cdr3_nt: TGTGCCAGCGAGGGGAGGGTTGCCGGGGAGCTGTTTTTT

j_call: TRBJ2-1
clone_size: -
v_call: TRBV9
d_call: -
cdr3_aa: CASSLDSGASYNEQFF
cdr3_nt: TGTGCCAGCAGCCTAGATAGCGGAGCCTCCTACAATGAGCAGTTCTTC

j_call: TRBJ2-6
clone_size: few
v_call: TRBV6-5
d_call: -
cdr3_aa: CASSPSSSGANVLTF
cdr3_nt: TGTGCCAGCAGCCCATCGAGCTCTGGGGCCAACGTCCTGACTTTC

j_call: TRBJ2-5
clone_size: -
v_call: TRBV11-2
d_call: -
cdr3_aa: CASSLRGTQYF
cdr3_nt: TGTGCCAGCAGCCTTCGCGGTACCCAGTACTTC

j_call: TRBJ2-7
clone_size: -
v_call: TRBV6-5
d_call: TRBD1
cdr3_aa: CASSRTGPYEQYF
cdr3_nt: TGTGCCAGCAGTAGGACAGGGCCCTACGAGCAGTACTTC

j_call: TRBJ2-1
clone_size: few
v_call: TRBV5-1
d_call: TRBD2
cdr3_aa: CASSLAVAGVVYNEQFF
cdr3_nt: TGCGCCAGCAGCTTGGCTGTAGCGGGAGTGGTCTACAATGAGCAGTTCTTC

j_call: TRBJ2-1
clone_size: few
v_call: TRBV5-5
d_call: TRBD1
cdr3_aa: CASSPDRNEQFF
cdr3_nt: TGTGCCAGCAGCCCGGACAGGAATGAGCAGTTCTTC

j_call: TRBJ2-1
clone_size: -
v_call: TRBV4-2
d_call: -
cdr3_aa: CASPPSRTSYNEQFF
cdr3_nt: TGTGCCAGCCCCCCGAGCCGTACCTCCTACAATGAGCAGTTCTTC

j_call: TRBJ2-1
clone_size: -
v_call: TRBV5-4
d_call: TRBD2
cdr3_aa: CASSLIAGIYNEQFF
cdr3_nt: TGTGCCAGCAGCTTGATAGCGGGAATCTACAATGAGCAGTTCTTC

j_call: TRBJ2-1
clone_size: -
v_call: TRBV5-1
d_call: TRBD1
cdr3_aa: CASSSGQGTYNEQFF
cdr3_nt: TGCGCCAGCAGCTCGGGACAGGGGACCTACAATGAGCAGTTCTTC

j_call: TRBJ2-7
clone_size: few
v_call: TRBV28
d_call: -
cdr3_aa: CASSFRIGSEQYF
cdr3_nt: TGTGCCAGCAGTTTCCGGATAGGGAGCGAGCAGTACTTC

j_call: TRBJ1-2
clone_size: -
v_call: TRBV6-5
d_call: TRBD1
cdr3_aa: CASSRTGANYGYTF
cdr3_nt: TGTGCCAGCAGCCGGACAGGAGCTAACTATGGCTACACCTTC

j_call: TRBJ2-5
clone_size: -
v_call: TRBV6-1
d_call: TRBD2
cdr3_aa: CASSEGAGVKTQYF
cdr3_nt: TGTGCCAGCAGTGAAGGAGCGGGGGTGAAGACCCAGTACTTC

j_call: TRBJ2-2
clone_size: few
v_call: TRBV5-1
d_call: -
cdr3_aa: CASSLAAEHTGELFF
cdr3_nt: TGCGCCAGCAGCTTGGCGGCGGAGCACACCGGGGAGCTGTTTTTT

j_call: TRBJ1-4
clone_size: -
v_call: TRBV7-2
d_call: -
cdr3_aa: CASRPTATNEKLFF
cdr3_nt: TGTGCCAGCAGACCGACAGCAACTAATGAAAAACTGTTTTTT

j_call: TRBJ1-1
clone_size: -
v_call: TRBV28
d_call: -
cdr3_aa: CASSPGLPNTEAFF
cdr3_nt: TGTGCCAGCAGTCCGGGACTGCCGAACACTGAAGCTTTCTTT

j_call: TRBJ1-1
clone_size: -
v_call: TRBV7-9
d_call: -
cdr3_aa: CASSPHGYGEAFF
cdr3_nt: TGTGCCAGCAGCCCACACGGGTACGGGGAAGCTTTCTTT

j_call: TRBJ1-2
clone_size: once
v_call: TRBV28
d_call: -
cdr3_aa: CASSPSGEWNGYTF
cdr3_nt: TGTGCCAGCAGTCCCAGCGGGGAGTGGAATGGCTACACCTTC

j_call: TRBJ2-1
clone_size: -
v_call: TRBV7-2
d_call: TRBD2
cdr3_aa: CASSFGGGMDEQFF
cdr3_nt: TGTGCCAGCAGCTTCGGGGGAGGGATGGATGAGCAGTTCTTC

j_call: TRBJ2-4
clone_size: few
v_call: TRBV28
d_call: -
cdr3_aa: CATLGSLAKNIQYF
cdr3_nt: TGTGCCACCCTGGGCAGCTTAGCCAAAAACATTCAGTACTTC

j_call: TRBJ2-2
clone_size: -
v_call: TRBV7-9
d_call: TRBD2
cdr3_aa: CASSNRLAGTNTGELFF
cdr3_nt: TGTGCCAGCAGTAACAGACTAGCGGGCACGAACACCGGGGAGCTGTTTTTT

j_call: TRBJ1-1
clone_size: -
v_call: TRBV2
d_call: -
cdr3_aa: CASSSTRGNTEAFF
cdr3_nt: TGTGCCAGCAGTTCTACCAGGGGAAACACTGAAGCTTTCTTT

j_call: TRBJ1-3
clone_size: few
v_call: TRBV10-3
d_call: -
cdr3_aa: CAISEGRDLSGNTIYF
cdr3_nt: TGTGCCATCAGTGAGGGGAGGGATCTCTCTGGAAACACCATATATTTT

j_call: TRBJ1-2
clone_size: few
v_call: TRBV19
d_call: TRBD1
cdr3_aa: CASSIWQGENYGYTF
cdr3_nt: TGTGCCAGTAGTATCTGGCAGGGGGAGAACTATGGCTACACCTTC

j_call: TRBJ2-7
clone_size: few
v_call: TRBV6-5
d_call: -
cdr3_aa: CASSYGGMHEQYF
cdr3_nt: TGTGCCAGCAGTTACGGGGGGATGCACGAGCAGTACTTC

j_call: TRBJ2-5
clone_size: -
v_call: TRBV5-1
d_call: TRBD2
cdr3_aa: CASSLRGAGVEETQYF
cdr3_nt: TGCGCCAGCAGCTTGAGGGGCGCGGGAGTGGAAGAGACCCAGTACTTC

j_call: TRBJ2-7
clone_size: -
v_call: TRBV6-4
d_call: -
cdr3_aa: CASSEILSSSYEQYF
cdr3_nt: TGTGCCAGCAGTGAAATCCTCTCCAGCTCCTACGAGCAGTACTTC

j_call: TRBJ1-5
clone_size: -
v_call: TRBV2
d_call: TRBD1
cdr3_aa: CASSEGQGARGNQPQHF
cdr3_nt: TGTGCCAGCAGTGAGGGACAGGGGGCGCGAGGCAATCAGCCCCAGCATTTT

j_call: TRBJ1-1
clone_size: -
v_call: TRBV27
d_call: -
cdr3_aa: CASSPLDRVNEAFF
cdr3_nt: TGTGCCAGCAGTCCCCTGGACAGAGTGAATGAAGCTTTCTTT

j_call: TRBJ2-1
clone_size: -
v_call: TRBV7-3
d_call: TRBD2
cdr3_aa: CASSLAGPEQFF
cdr3_nt: TGTGCCAGCAGCCTAGCGGGACCGGAGCAGTTCTTC

j_call: TRBJ2-2
clone_size: few
v_call: TRBV10-3
d_call: -
cdr3_aa: CAISDQLDFANTGELFF
cdr3_nt: TGTGCCATCAGTGATCAACTAGACTTCGCGAACACCGGGGAGCTGTTTTTT